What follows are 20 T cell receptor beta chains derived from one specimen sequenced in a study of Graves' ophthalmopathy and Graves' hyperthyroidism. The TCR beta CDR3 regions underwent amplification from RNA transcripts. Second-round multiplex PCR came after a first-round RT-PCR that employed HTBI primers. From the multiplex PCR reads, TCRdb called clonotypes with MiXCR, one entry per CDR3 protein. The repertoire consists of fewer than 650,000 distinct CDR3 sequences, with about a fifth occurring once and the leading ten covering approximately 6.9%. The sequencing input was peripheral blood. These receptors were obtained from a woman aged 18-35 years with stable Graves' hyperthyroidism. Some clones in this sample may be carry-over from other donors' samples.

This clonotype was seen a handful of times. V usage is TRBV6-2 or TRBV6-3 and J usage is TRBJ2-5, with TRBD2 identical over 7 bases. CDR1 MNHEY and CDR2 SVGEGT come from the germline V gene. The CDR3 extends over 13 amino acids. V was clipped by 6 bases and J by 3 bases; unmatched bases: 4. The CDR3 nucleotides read TGTGCCAGCAGGCTCGGACTAGAAGAGACCCAGTACTTC. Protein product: CASRLGLEETQYF.

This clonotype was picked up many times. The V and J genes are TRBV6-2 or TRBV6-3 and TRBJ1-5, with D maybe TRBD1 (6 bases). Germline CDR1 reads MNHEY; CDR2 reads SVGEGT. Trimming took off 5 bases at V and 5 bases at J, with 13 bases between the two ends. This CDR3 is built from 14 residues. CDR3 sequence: CASSRQGIDQPQHF. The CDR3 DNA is TGTGCCAGCAGTCGCCAGGGGATAGATCAGCCCCAGCATTTT.

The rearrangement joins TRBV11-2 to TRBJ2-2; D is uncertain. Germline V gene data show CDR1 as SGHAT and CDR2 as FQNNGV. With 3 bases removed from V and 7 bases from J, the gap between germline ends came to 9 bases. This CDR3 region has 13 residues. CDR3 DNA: TGTGCCAGCAGCTTGAATGGGCTCGGGGAGCTGTTTTTT. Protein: CASSLNGLGELFF.

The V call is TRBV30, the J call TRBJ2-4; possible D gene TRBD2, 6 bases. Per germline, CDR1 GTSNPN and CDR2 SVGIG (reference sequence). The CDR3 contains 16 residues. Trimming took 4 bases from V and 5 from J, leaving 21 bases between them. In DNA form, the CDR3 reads TGTGCCTGGACTAGGGAGGATTTGTTGGTGGAAAACATTCAGTACTTC. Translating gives CAWTREDLLVENIQYF.

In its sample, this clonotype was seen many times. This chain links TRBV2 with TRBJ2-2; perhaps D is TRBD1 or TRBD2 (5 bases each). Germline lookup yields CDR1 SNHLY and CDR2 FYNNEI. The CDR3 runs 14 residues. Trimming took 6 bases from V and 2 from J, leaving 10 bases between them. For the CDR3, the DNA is TGTGCCAGCAGGAGAGGGGATAACACCGGGGAGCTGTTTTTT. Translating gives CASRRGDNTGELFF.

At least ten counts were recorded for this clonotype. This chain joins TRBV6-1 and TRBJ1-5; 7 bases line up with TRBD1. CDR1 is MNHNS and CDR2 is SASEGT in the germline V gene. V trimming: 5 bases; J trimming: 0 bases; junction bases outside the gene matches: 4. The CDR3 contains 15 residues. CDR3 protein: CASSKTGNSNQPQHF. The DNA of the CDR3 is TGTGCCAGCAGTAAGACAGGGAATAGCAATCAGCCCCAGCATTTT.

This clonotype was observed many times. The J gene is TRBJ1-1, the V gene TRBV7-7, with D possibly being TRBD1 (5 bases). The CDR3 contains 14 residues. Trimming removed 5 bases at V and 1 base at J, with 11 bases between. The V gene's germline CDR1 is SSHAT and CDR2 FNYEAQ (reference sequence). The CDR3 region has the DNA TGTGCCAGCAGCCAAGGGGTTGGGAACACTGAAGCTTTCTTT. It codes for CASSQGVGNTEAFF.

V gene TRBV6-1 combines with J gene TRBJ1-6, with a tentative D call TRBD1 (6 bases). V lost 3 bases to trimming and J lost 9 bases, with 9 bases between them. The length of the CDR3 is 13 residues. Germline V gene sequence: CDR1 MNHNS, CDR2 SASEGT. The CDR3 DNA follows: TGTGCCAGCAGTGATCAGGGGAGTTCACCCCTCCACTTT. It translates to CASSDQGSSPLHF.

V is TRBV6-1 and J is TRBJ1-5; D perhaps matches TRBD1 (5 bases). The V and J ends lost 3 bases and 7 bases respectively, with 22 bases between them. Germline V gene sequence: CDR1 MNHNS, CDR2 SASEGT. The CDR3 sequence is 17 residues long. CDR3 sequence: CASSEGQGKGWYQPQHF. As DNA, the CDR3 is TGTGCCAGCAGTGAGGGTCAGGGTAAAGGATGGTACCAGCCCCAGCATTTT.

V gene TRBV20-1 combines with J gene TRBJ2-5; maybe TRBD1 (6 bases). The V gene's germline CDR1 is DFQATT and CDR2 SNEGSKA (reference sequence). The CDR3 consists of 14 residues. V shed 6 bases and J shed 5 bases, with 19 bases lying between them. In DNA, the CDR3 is TGCAGTGCCGCAGAACAGGGATTTTGGGAGACCCAGTACTTC. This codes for CSAAEQGFWETQYF.

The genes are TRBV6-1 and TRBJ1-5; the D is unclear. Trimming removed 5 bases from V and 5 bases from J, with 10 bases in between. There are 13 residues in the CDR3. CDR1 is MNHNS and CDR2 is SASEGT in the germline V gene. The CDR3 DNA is TGTGCCAGCAGTATAGTGGCGGATCAGCCCCAGCATTTT. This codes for CASSIVADQPQHF.

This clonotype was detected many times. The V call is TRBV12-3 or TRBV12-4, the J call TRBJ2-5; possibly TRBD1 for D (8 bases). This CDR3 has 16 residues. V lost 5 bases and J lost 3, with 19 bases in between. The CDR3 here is CASSLQGGVFKETQYF. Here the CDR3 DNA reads TGTGCCAGCAGTCTACAGGGGGGGGTCTTCAAAGAGACCCAGTACTTC.

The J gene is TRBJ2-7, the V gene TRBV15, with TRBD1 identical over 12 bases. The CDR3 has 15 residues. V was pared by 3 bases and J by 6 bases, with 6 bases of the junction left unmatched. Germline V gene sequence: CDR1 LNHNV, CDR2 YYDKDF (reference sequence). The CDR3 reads CATSRPGQGAVEQYF. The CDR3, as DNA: TGTGCCACCAGCAGGCCGGGACAGGGGGCAGTCGAGCAGTACTTC.

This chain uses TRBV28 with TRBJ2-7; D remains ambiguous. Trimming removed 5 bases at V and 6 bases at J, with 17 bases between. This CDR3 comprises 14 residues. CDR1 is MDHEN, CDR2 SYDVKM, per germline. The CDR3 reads CASSTGDRLTEQYF. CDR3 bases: TGTGCCAGCAGTACCGGCGACCGCCTTACCGAGCAGTACTTC.

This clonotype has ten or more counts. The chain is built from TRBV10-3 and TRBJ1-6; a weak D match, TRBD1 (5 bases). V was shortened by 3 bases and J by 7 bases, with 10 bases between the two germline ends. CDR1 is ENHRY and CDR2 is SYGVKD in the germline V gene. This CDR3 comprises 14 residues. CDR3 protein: CAISESGGNSPLHF. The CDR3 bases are TGTGCCATCAGTGAATCTGGGGGGAATTCACCCCTCCACTTT.

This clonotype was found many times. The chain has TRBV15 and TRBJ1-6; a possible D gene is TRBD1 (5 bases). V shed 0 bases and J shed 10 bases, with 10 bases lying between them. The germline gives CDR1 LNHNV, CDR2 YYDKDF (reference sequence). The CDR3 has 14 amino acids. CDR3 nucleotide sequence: TGTGCCACCAGCAGAGATATAGGGGAATCACCCCTCCACTTT. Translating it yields CATSRDIGESPLHF.

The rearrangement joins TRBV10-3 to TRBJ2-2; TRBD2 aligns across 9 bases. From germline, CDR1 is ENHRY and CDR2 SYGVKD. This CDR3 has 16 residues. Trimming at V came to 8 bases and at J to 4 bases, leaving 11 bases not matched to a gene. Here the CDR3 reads CAIRSGGGIGTGELFF. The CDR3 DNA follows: TGTGCCATCCGTAGCGGGGGCGGAATAGGCACCGGGGAGCTGTTTTTT.

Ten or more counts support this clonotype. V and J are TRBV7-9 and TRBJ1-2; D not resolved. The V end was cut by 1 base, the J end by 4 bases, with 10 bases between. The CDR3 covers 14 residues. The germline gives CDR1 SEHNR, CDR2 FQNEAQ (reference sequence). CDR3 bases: TGTGCCAGCAGCTTAGGGCCAGTGTCCTATGGCTACACCTTC. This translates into CASSLGPVSYGYTF.

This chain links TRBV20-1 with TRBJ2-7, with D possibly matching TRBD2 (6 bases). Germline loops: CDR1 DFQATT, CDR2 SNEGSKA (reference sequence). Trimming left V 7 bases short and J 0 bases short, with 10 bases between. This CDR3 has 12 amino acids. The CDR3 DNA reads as TGCAGTGGAGCGGGCAGCTCCTACGAGCAGTACTTC. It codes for CSGAGSSYEQYF.

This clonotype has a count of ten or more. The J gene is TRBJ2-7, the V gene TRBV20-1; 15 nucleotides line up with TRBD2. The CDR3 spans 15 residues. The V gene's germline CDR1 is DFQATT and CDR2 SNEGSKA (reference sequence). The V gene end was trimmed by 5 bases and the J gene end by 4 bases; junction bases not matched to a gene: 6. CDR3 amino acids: CSAQPGTSGRYEQYF. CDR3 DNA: TGCAGTGCTCAGCCCGGGACTAGCGGGAGGTACGAGCAGTACTTC.